A selection of T cell receptor beta chains follows, all from one sample in a study of Ad26.COV2.S vaccination and SARS-CoV-2 variants. Assay used: immunoSEQ multiplex PCR; TCRdb lists only in-frame clones, some missing. Seen here are about 320,000 clones, roughly 86% observed once, and the top ten hold around 1.9%. Sequencing was performed on peripheral blood, taken in a trial of Ad26.COV2.S vaccine versus placebo. These receptors all come from a person aged 18-60 years who received the Ad26.COV2.S COVID-19 vaccine or a placebo. CDR3s include the opening cysteine and the closing phenylalanine or tryptophan. The D gene is left open where the match is weak. A clone size is listed for some rows: how often the clone was seen (once, few, many), or a class if it is expanded.

abundance	j_gene	d_gene	v_gene	len	CDR3nt	CDR3aa
NA	TRBJ2-5	NA	TRBV2	13	TGTGCCAGCAGCATAGGCGGGGCTGAGACCCAGTACTTC	CASSIGGAETQYF
NA	TRBJ1-3	NA	TRBV11-2	12	TGTGCCAGCAGCCCGGGCTACGGGACCATATATTTT	CASSPGYGTIYF
NA	TRBJ1-2	NA	TRBV9	13	TGTGCCAGCAGCGTATCGGGATTTATAGGCTACACCTTC	CASSVSGFIGYTF
NA	TRBJ2-1	NA	TRBV7-9	16	TGTGCCAGCAGCTTAAGGCCGGACAGCTCCTACAATGAGCAGTTCTTC	CASSLRPDSSYNEQFF
NA	TRBJ2-1	TRBD2	TRBV14	15	TGTGCCAGCAGCCAACTAGCGGGGGGGTACAATGAGCAGTTCTTC	CASSQLAGGYNEQFF
NA	TRBJ2-3	NA	TRBV7-8	14	TGTGCCAGCAGCCCCAGCGGGAGCACAGATACGCAGTATTTT	CASSPSGSTDTQYF
NA	TRBJ1-5	NA	TRBV19	14	TGTGCCAGTAGTATTACTCAGGGTAGTCAGCCCCAGCATTTT	CASSITQGSQPQHF
NA	TRBJ1-2	NA	TRBV7-3	12	TGTGCCAGCAGCGCGACAGGCTATGGCTACACCTTC	CASSATGYGYTF
NA	TRBJ2-7	NA	TRBV19	14	TGTGCCAGTACCCCCGACGGCTACTCCTACGAGCAGTACTTC	CASTPDGYSYEQYF
once	TRBJ1-5	TRBD1	TRBV7-9	17	TGTGCCAGCAGCTTGGGGACAGGGTTGTCCAGCAATCAGCCCCAGCATTTT	CASSLGTGLSSNQPQHF
NA	TRBJ1-4	NA	TRBV21-1	13	TGTGCCAGCAGCAAAGAGAGGGTGCGCGAACTGTTTTTT	CASSKERVRELFF
NA	TRBJ1-5	NA	TRBV2	14	TGTGCCAGCAGCGATAGGTTTAGCAATCAGCCCCAGCATTTT	CASSDRFSNQPQHF
NA	TRBJ2-5	TRBD2	TRBV9	14	TGTGCCAGCAGCTTTAGCGGGACATGGGAGACCCAGTACTTC	CASSFSGTWETQYF
once	TRBJ2-5	NA	TRBV7-9	12	TGTGCCAGCAGCTTAATACAAGAGACCCAGTACTTC	CASSLIQETQYF
NA	TRBJ2-2	NA	TRBV7-2	19	TGTGCCAGCTCCCTTAATCACGGAGGGGGGCTAAAAAACACCGGGGAGCTGTTTTTT	CASSLNHGGGLKNTGELFF
NA	TRBJ1-5	NA	TRBV12-3/TRBV12-4	13	TGTGCCAGCAGTTTGGGGGGAGATCAGCCCCAGCATTTT	CASSLGGDQPQHF
NA	TRBJ2-2	TRBD2	TRBV15	17	TGTGCCACCAGCAGAGGGGGGACTAGCGGAAACACCGGGGAGCTGTTTTTT	CATSRGGTSGNTGELFF
once	TRBJ2-6	NA	TRBV12-2	20	TGTGCAAGTCGCTTCCGTCCGGGACCGGGGGTTGTCTCTGGGGCCAACGTCCTGACTTTC	CASRFRPGPGVVSGANVLTF
NA	TRBJ1-3	TRBD1	TRBV12-5	18	TGTGCTAGTGGTTTGGTGTTGAGGGGGCTTGGCTCTGGAAACACCATATATTTT	CASGLVLRGLGSGNTIYF
NA	TRBJ2-5	NA	TRBV15	16	TGTGCCACCAGCAGAGATCGGCCTAGCGCCCAAGAGACCCAGTACTTC	CATSRDRPSAQETQYF
once	TRBJ2-1	NA	TRBV6-5	13	TGTGCCAGCAGAAGACTGATATACAATGAGCAGTTCTTC	CASRRLIYNEQFF
NA	TRBJ1-2	NA	TRBV29-1	12	TGCAGCGTTGCTATGGGGGCGAGCGGCTACACCTTC	CSVAMGASGYTF
NA	TRBJ2-2	NA	TRBV9	13	TGTGCCAGCGGGAGCCGGAACACCGGGGAGCTGTTTTTT	CASGSRNTGELFF
NA	TRBJ2-1	NA	TRBV18	19	TGTGCCAGCTCACCATCAAAGAGGGGGGGGGCCGAGACCTACAATGAGCAGTTCTTC	CASSPSKRGGAETYNEQFF
NA	TRBJ1-2	NA	TRBV5-6	16	TGTGCCAGCAGCCACAATATACGACACGGGGACTATGGCTACACCTTC	CASSHNIRHGDYGYTF
NA	TRBJ2-1	TRBD2	TRBV7-9	18	TGTGCCAGCAGCTTAATATTCGGGGGGGGCACGGTCTCCAATGAGCAGTTCTTC	CASSLIFGGGTVSNEQFF
NA	TRBJ1-6	TRBD1	TRBV7-2	14	TGTGCCAGCAGCTTTTCACAGGGGAGTTCACCCCTCCACTTT	CASSFSQGSSPLHF
NA	TRBJ2-3	TRBD1	TRBV27	16	TGTGCCAGCACTGGGACAGGGGACCTTGAATTGGATACGCAGTATTTT	CASTGTGDLELDTQYF
NA	TRBJ1-1	NA	TRBV7-9	13	TGTGCCAGCAGCTTAGCCGGGGCCACTGAAGCTTTCTTT	CASSLAGATEAFF
NA	TRBJ1-1	NA	TRBV5-1	15	TGCGCCAGCAGCTCCCGGGACACCGGGAACACTGAAGCTTTCTTT	CASSSRDTGNTEAFF
NA	TRBJ2-2	NA	TRBV7-9	16	TGTGCCAGCAGCTTAGGAGGCCAGGGGTACACCGGGGAGCTGTTTTTT	CASSLGGQGYTGELFF
NA	TRBJ2-3	NA	TRBV20-1	11	TGCAGTGCTAAGGGGGGAGATACGCAGTATTTT	CSAKGGDTQYF
NA	TRBJ1-4	NA	TRBV19	16	TGTGCCAGTCGTCGGACGGACCTTCCTCGCACTGAAAAACTGTTTTTT	CASRRTDLPRTEKLFF
NA	TRBJ1-6	TRBD1	TRBV19	15	TGTGCCAGTAGTCTAACCGGGACAGGGGTTTCACCCCTCCACTTT	CASSLTGTGVSPLHF
NA	TRBJ2-3	TRBD2	TRBV25-1	16	TGTGCCAGCAGCCTCTCCGCGGGGGGCAGCACAGATACGCAGTATTTT	CASSLSAGGSTDTQYF
few	TRBJ1-3	NA	TRBV10-3	16	TGTGCCATCAGCAACCCGGACGGAAGGTCTGGAAACACCATATATTTT	CAISNPDGRSGNTIYF
NA	TRBJ2-1	TRBD1	TRBV2	14	TGTGCCAGCAGGCGGGACAGGTCCTACAATGAGCAGTTCTTC	CASRRDRSYNEQFF
NA	TRBJ1-4	NA	TRBV30	14	TGTGCCTGGAGTGCAGGGGCAACTAATGAAAAACTGTTTTTT	CAWSAGATNEKLFF
NA	TRBJ2-1	NA	TRBV7-2	14	TGTGCCAGCAGCTTAGGGGGGGGGCAGAGCGGGTGGTTCTTC	CASSLGGGQSGWFF
NA	TRBJ2-3	NA	TRBV6-9	18	TGTGCCAGCAACCCCCTCGGGGAAGGGGTAGCTAGCACAGATACGCAGTATTTT	CASNPLGEGVASTDTQYF
NA	TRBJ2-7	TRBD1	TRBV18	14	TGTGCCAGCTCACCGGACAGGAACGGGAACGAGCAGTACTTC	CASSPDRNGNEQYF
NA	TRBJ2-1	NA	TRBV9	15	TGTGCCAGCAGCGCTCTCGGAGGTGGGGGTAGTGAGCAGTTCTTC	CASSALGGGGSEQFF
NA	TRBJ1-2	NA	TRBV19	15	TGTGCCAGTAGTACCTGGGTGGGGGAGAACTATGGCTACACCTTC	CASSTWVGENYGYTF
NA	TRBJ1-4	NA	TRBV5-1	15	TGCGCCAGCAGGGCGGGGGGGGCAACTAATGAAAAACTGTTTTTT	CASRAGGATNEKLFF
NA	TRBJ2-5	NA	TRBV5-4	11	TGTGCCAGCAGCAACCAAGAGACCCAGTACTTC	CASSNQETQYF
NA	TRBJ2-7	TRBD1	TRBV10-3	13	TGTGCCATCCGAGGACAGGGGGCATACGAGCAGTACTTC	CAIRGQGAYEQYF